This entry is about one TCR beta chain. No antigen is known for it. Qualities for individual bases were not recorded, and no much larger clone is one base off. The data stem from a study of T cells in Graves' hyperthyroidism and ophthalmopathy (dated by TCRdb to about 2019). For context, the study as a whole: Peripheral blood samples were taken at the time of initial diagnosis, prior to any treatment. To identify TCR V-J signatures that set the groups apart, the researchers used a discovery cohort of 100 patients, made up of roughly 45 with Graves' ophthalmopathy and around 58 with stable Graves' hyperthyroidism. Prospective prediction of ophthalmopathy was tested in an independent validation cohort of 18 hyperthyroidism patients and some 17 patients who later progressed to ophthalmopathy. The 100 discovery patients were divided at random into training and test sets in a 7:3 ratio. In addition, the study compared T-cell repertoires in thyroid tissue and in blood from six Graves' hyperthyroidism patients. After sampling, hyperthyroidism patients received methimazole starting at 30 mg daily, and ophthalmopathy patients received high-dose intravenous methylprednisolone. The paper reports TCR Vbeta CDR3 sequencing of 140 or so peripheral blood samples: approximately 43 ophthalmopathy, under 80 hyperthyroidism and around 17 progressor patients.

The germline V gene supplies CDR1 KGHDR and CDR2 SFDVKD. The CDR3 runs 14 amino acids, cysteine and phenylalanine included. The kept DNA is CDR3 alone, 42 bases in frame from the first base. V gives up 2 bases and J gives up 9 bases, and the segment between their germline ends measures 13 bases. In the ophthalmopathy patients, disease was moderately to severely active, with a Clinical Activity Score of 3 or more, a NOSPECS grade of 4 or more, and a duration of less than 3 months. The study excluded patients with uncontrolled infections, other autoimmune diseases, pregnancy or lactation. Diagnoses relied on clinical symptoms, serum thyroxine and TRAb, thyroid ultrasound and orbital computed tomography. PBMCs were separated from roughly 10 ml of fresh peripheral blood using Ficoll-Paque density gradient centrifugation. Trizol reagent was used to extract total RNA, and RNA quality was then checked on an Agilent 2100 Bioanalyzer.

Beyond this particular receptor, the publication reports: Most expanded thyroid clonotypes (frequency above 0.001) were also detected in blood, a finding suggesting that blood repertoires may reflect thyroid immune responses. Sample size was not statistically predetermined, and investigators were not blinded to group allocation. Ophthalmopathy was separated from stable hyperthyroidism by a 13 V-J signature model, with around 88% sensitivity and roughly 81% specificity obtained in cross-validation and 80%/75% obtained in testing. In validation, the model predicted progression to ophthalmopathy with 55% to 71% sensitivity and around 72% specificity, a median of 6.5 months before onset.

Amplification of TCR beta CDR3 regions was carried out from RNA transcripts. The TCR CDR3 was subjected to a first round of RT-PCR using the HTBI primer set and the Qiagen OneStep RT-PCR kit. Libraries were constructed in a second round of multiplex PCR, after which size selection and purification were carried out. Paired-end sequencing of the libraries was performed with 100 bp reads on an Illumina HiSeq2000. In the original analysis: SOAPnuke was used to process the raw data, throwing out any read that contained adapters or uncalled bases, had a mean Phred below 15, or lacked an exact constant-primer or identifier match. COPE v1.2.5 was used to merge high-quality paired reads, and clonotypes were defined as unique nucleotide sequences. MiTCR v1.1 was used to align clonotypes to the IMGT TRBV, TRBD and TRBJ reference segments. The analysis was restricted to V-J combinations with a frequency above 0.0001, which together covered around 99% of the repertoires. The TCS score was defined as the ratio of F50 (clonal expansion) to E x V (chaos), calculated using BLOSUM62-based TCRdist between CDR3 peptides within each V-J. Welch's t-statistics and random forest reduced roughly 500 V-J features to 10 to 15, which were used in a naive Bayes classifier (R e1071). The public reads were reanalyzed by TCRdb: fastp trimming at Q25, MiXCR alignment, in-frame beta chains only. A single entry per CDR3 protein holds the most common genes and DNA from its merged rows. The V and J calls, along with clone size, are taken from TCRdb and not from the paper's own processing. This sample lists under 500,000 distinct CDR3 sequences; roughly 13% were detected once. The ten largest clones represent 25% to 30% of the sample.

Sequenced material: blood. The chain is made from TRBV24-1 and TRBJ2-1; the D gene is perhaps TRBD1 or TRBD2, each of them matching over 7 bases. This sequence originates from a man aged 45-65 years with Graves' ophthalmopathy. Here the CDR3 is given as CATSDYSRGGEQFF. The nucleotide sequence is TGTGCCACCAGTGATTACAGCAGGGGGGGTGAGCAGTTCTTC.